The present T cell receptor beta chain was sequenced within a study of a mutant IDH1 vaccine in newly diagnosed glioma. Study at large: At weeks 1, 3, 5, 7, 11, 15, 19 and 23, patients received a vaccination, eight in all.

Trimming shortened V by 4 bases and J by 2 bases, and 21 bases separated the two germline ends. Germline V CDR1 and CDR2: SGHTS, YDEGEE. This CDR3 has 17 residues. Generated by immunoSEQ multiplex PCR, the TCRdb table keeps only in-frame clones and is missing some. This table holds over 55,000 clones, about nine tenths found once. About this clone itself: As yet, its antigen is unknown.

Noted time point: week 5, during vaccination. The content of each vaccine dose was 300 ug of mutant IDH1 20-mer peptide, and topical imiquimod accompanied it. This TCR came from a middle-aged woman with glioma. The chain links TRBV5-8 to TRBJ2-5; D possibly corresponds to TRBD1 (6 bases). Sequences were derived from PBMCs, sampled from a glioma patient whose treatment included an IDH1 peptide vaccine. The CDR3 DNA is TGTGCCAGCAGCGTGACCCGGACAGCGAAGGGTCAAGAGACCCAGTACTTC. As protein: CASSVTRTAKGQETQYF. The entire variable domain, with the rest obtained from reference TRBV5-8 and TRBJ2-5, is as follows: EAGVTQSPTHLIKTRGQQATLRCSPISGHTSVYWYQQALGLGLQFLLWYDEGEERNRGNFPPRFSGRQFPNYSSELNVNALELEDSALYLCASSVTRTAKGQETQYFGPGTRLLVL.